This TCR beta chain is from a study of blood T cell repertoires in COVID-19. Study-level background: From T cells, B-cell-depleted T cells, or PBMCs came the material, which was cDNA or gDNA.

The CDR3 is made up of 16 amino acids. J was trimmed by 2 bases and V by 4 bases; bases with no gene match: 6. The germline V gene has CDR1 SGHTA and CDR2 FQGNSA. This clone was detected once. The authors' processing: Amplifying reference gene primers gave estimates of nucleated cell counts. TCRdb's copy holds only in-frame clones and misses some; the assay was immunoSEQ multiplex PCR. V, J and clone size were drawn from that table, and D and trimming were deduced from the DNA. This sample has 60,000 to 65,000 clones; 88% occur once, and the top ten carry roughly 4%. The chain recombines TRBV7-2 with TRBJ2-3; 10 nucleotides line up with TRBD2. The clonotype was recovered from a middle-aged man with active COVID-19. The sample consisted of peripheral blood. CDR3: CASSWSGGEDTDTQYF. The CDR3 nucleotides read TGTGCCAGCAGCTGGAGCGGGGGGGAGGACACAGATACGCAGTATTTT. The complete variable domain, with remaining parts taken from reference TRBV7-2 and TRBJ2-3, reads GAGVSQSPSNKVTEKGKDVELRCDPISGHTALYWYRQSLGQGLEFLIYFQGNSAPDKSGLPSDRFSAERTGGSVSTLTIQRTQQEDSAVYLCASSWSGGEDTDTQYFGPGTRLTVL.